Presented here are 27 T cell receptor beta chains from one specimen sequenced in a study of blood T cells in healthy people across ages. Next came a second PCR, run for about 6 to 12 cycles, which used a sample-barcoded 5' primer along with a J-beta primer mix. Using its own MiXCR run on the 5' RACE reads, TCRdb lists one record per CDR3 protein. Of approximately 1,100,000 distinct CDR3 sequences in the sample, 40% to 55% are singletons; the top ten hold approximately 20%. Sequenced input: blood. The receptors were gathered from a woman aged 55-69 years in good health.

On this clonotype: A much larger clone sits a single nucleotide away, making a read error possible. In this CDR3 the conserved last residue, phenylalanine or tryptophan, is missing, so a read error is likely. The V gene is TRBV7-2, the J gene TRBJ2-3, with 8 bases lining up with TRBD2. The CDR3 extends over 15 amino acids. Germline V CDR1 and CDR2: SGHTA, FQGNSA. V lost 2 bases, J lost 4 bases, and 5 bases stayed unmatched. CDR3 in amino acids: CASSLLGTSSDTQYI. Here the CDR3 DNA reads TGTGCCAGCAGCTTACTAGGGACTAGTTCAGATACGCAGTATATT.

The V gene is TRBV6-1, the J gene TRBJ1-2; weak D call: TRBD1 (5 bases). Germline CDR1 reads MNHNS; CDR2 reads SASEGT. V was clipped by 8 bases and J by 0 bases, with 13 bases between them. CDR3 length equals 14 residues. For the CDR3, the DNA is TGTGCCAGCGGAGGGGCCCCCCCTAACTATGGCTACACCTTC. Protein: CASGGAPPNYGYTF.

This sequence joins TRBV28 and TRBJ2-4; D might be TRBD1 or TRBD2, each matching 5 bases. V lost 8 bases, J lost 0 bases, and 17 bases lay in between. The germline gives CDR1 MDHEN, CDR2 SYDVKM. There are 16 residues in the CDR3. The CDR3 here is CASPGRRSLAKNIQYF. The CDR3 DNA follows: TGTGCCAGCCCGGGACGGAGATCTCTAGCCAAAAACATTCAGTACTTC.

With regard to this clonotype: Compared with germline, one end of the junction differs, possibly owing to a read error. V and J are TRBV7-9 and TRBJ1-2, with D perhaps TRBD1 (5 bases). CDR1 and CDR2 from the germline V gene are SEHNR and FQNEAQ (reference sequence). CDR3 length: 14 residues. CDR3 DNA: TGTGCCAGCAGCTTAGAGGGGCCCCACTACGGCTACACCTTC. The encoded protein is CASSLEGPHYGYTF.

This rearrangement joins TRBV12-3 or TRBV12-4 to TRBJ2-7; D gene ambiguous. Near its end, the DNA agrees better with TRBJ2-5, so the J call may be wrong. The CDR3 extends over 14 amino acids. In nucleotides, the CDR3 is TGTGCCAGCAGTTCGAGCCCTGCTGACGAGACCCAGTACTTC. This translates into CASSSSPADETQYF.

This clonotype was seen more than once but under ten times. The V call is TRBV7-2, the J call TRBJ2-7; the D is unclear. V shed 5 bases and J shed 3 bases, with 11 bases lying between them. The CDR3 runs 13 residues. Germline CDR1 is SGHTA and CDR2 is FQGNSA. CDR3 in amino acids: CASSHRANYEQYF. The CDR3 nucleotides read TGTGCCAGCAGCCACCGGGCCAACTACGAGCAGTACTTC.

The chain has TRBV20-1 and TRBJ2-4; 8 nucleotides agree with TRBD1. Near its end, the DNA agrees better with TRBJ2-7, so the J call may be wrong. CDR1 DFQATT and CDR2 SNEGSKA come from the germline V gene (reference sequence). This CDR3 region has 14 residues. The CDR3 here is CSARDRTGSYEQYF. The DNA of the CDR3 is TGCAGTGCTAGAGATCGGACAGGGAGCTACGAGCAGTACTTC.

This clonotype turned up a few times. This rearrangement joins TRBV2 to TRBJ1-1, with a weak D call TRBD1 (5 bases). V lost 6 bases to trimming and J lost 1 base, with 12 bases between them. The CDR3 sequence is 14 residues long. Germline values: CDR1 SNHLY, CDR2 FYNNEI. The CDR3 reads CASRNGQQNTEAFF. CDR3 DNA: TGTGCCAGCAGGAATGGACAACAGAACACTGAAGCTTTCTTT.

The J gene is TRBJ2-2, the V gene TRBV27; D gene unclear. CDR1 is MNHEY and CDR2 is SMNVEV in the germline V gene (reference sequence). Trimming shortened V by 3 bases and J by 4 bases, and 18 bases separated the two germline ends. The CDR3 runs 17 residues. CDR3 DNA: TGTGCCAGCAGTTTTAGGAGCATCCCGACCCCCACCGGGGAGCTGTTTTTT. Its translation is CASSFRSIPTPTGELFF.

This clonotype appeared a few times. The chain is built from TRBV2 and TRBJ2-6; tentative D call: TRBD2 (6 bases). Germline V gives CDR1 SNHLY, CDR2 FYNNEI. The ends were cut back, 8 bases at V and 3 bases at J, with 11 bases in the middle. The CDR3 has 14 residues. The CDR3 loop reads CASGRGNGANVLTF. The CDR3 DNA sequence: TGTGCCAGCGGACGGGGGAATGGGGCCAACGTCCTGACTTTC. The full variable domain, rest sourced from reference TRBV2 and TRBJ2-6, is EPEVTQTPSHQVTQMGQEVILRCVPISNHLYFYWYRQILGQKVEFLVSFYNNEISEKSEIFDDQFSVERPDGSNFTLKIRSTKLEDSAMYFCASGRGNGANVLTFGAGSRLTVL.

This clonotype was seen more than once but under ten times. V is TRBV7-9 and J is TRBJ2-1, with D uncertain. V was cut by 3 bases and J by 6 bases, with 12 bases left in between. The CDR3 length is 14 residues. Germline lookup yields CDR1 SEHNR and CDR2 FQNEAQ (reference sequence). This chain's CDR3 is CASSFPTWANEQFF. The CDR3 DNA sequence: TGTGCCAGCAGCTTCCCCACATGGGCCAATGAGCAGTTCTTC.

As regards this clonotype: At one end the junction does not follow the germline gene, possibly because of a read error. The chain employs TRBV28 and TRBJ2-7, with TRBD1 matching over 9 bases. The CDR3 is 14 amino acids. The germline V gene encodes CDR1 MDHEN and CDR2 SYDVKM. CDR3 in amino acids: CAGSTGGSSYEQYF. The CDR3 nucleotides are TGTGCCGGCAGCACAGGGGGCTCAAGCTACGAGCAGTACTTC.

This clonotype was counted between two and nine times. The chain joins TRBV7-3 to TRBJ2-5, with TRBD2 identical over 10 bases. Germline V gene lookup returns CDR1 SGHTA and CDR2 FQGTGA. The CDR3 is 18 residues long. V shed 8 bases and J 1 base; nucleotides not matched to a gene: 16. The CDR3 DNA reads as TGTGCCAGCCCTACTCGGACTAGCGGAATACAATGCCAAGAGACCCAGTACTTC. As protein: CASPTRTSGIQCQETQYF.

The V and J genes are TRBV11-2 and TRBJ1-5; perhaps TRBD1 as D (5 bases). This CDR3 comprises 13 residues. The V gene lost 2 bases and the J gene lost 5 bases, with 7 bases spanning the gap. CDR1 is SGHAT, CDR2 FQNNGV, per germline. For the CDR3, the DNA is TGTGCCAGCAGCTTATGGGACGATCAGCCCCAGCATTTT. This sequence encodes CASSLWDDQPQHF.

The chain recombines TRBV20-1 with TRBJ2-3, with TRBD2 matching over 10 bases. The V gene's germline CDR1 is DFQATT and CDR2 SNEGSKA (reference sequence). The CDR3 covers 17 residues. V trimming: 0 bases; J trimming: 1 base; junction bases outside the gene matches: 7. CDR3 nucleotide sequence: TGCAGTGCTAGAGACCTCAGCGGGAGGGCCCGCACAGATACGCAGTATTTT. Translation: CSARDLSGRARTDTQYF.

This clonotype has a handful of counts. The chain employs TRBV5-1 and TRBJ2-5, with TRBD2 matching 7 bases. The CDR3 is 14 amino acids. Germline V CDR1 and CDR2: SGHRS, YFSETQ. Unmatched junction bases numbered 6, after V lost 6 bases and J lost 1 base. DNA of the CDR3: TGCGCCAGCACTCGGGGAGGGGCCCAAGAGACCCAGTACTTC. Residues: CASTRGGAQETQYF.

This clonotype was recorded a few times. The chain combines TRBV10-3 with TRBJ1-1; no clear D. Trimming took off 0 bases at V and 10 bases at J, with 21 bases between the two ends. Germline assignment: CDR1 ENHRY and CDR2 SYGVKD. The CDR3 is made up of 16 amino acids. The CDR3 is CAISESTPGASGRAFF. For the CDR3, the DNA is TGTGCCATCAGTGAGTCGACCCCTGGCGCGTCCGGTCGAGCTTTCTTT.

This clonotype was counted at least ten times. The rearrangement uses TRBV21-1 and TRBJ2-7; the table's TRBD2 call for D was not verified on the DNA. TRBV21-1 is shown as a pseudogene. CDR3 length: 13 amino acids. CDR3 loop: CASKLAPTYEQYF. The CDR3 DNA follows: TGTGCCAGCAAACTAGCGCCCACCTACGAGCAGTACTTC.

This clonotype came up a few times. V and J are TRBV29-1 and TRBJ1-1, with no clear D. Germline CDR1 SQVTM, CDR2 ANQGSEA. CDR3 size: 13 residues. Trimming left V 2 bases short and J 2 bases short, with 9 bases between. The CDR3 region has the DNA TGCAGCGTTGAATGGCAGCTCAACACTGAAGCTTTCTTT. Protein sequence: CSVEWQLNTEAFF.

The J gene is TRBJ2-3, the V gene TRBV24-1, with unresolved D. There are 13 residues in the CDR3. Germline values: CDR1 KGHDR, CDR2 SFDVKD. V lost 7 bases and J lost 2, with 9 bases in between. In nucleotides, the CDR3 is TGTGCCACCAGCACAGACAACACAGATACGCAGTATTTT. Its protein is CATSTDNTDTQYF.

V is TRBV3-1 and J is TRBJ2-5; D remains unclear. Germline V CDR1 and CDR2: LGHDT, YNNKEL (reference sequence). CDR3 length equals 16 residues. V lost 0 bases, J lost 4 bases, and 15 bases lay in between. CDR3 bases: TGTGCCAGCAGCCAAGAAGGGAAGTTATTCGGAGAGACCCAGTACTTC. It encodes CASSQEGKLFGETQYF.

DNA for the CDR3: TGCAGTGCAGCTGAGTCGTCAGATACGCAGTATTTT. Residues: CSAAESSDTQYF. The chain joins TRBV20-1 to TRBJ2-3, with no clear D. The CDR3 extends over 12 amino acids. Trimming stripped 6 bases from V and 4 bases from J, with 11 bases between. Germline V gene sequence: CDR1 DFQATT, CDR2 SNEGSKA (reference sequence).

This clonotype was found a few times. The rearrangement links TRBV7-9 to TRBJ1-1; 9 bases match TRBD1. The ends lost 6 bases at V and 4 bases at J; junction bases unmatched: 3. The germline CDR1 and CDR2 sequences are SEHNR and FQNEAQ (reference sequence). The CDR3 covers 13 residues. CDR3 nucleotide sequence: TGTGCCAGCAGTACGACAGGGGGCACTGAAGCTTTCTTT. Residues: CASSTTGGTEAFF.

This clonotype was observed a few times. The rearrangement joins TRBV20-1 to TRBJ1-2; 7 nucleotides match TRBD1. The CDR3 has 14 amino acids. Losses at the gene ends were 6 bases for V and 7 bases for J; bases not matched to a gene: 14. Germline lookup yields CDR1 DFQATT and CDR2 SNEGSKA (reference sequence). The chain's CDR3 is CSAHAPGQLTGYTF. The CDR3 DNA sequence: TGCAGTGCCCACGCCCCGGGACAGTTAACTGGCTACACCTTC.

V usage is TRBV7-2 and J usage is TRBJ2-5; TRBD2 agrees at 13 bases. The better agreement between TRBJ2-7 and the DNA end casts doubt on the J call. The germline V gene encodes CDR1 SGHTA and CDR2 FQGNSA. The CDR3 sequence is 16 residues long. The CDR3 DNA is TGTGCCAGCAGCTATGGACTAGCGGGAGAACCCTACGAGCAGTACTTC. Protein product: CASSYGLAGEPYEQYF.

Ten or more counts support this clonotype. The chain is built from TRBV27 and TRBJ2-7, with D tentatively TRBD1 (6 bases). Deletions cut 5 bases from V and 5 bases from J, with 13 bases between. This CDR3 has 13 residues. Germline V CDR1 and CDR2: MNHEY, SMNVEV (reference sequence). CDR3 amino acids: CASSLRQVHEQYF. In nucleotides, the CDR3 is TGTGCCAGCAGTCTCAGACAGGTCCACGAGCAGTACTTC.

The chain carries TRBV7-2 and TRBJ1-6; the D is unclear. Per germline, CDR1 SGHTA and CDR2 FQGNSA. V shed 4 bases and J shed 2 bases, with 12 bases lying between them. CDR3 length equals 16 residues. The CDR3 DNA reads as TGTGCCAGCAGCTCTAGCGGGCGGACCTATAATTCACCCCTCCACTTT. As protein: CASSSSGRTYNSPLHF.